The 21 T cell receptor beta chains below come from one sample, sequenced in a study of T cells in localized non-small cell lung cancer. The table came from immunoSEQ multiplex PCR; TCRdb's copy has only in-frame clones and leaves some out. The data contain about 5,000 clones, approximately 28% of them singletons. The sample consisted of lung tumor tissue, taken before any cancer treatment. Receptors originate from a man aged 40-75 years with stage III squamous cell lung carcinoma.

This rearrangement joins TRBV6-8 to TRBJ2-1; D possibly corresponds to TRBD1 (6 bases). Per germline, CDR1 MNHGY and CDR2 SAAAGT. V was trimmed by 2 bases and J by 4 bases, leaving 9 bases between them. This CDR3 spans 14 amino acids. CDR3 in DNA: TGTGCCAGCAGTTACGGACAGCAGTACAATGAGCAGTTCTTC. Protein sequence: CASSYGQQYNEQFF.

This clone has a handful of counts. The chain uses TRBV19 and TRBJ1-5, with a weak D call TRBD1 (5 bases). Germline lookup yields CDR1 LNHDA and CDR2 SQIVND (reference sequence). There are 15 residues in the CDR3. V shed 5 bases and J shed 1 base, with 12 bases lying between them. CDR3 DNA: TGTGCCAGTAGTCGCAGGGTAAGGAGCAATCAGCCCCAGCATTTT. It specifies CASSRRVRSNQPQHF.

This clone was counted only a few times. The rearrangement joins TRBV9 to TRBJ1-1; a weak D match, TRBD1 (6 bases). V was cut by 5 bases and J by 5 bases, with 13 bases left in between. The length of the CDR3 is 13 residues. Germline loops: CDR1 SGDLS, CDR2 YYNGEE. CDR3 in DNA: TGTGCCAGCAGTTCCGCCCAGGGGACTGAAGCTTTCTTT. As protein: CASSSAQGTEAFF.

The chain is built from TRBV19 and TRBJ2-5; no firm D call. This CDR3 region has 16 residues. The germline gives CDR1 LNHDA, CDR2 SQIVND (reference sequence). V lost 1 base and J lost 5, with 17 bases in between. The CDR3 loop is CASSIGVRRSTETQYF. For the CDR3, the DNA is TGTGCCAGTAGTATAGGGGTACGGCGAAGTACGGAGACCCAGTACTTC.

The rearrangement uses TRBV19 and TRBJ1-4; D is perhaps TRBD1 (6 bases). The CDR3 covers 13 residues. The ends were cut back, 3 bases at V and 8 bases at J, with 10 bases in the middle. CDR1 is LNHDA and CDR2 is SQIVND in the germline V gene (reference sequence). CDR3 amino acids: CASSIQGREKLFF. Written as DNA, the CDR3 is TGTGCCAGTAGTATCCAGGGGAGAGAAAAACTGTTTTTT.

This clone was counted between two and nine times. This chain uses TRBV14 with TRBJ2-3, with TRBD1 matching 7 bases. The CDR3 sequence is 14 residues long. With 4 bases clipped from V and 2 bases from J, the junction kept 3 bases outside the gene matches. Germline CDR1 is SGHDN and CDR2 is FVKESK. The CDR3 reads CASSPTGTTDTQYF. The CDR3, as DNA: TGTGCCAGCAGCCCGACAGGGACCACAGATACGCAGTATTTT. The variable domain in full, with the rest retrieved from reference TRBV14 and TRBJ2-3, is EAGVTQFPSHSVIEKGQTVTLRCDPISGHDNLYWYRRVMGKEIKFLLHFVKESKQDESGMPNNRFLAERTGGTYSTLKVQPAELEDSGVYFCASSPTGTTDTQYFGPGTRLTVL.

By frequency in the sample, this clone is medium-sized. The chain employs TRBV11-3 and TRBJ1-2, with 7 bases fitting TRBD1. Germline-derived CDR1 and CDR2 are SGHNT and YENEEA. There are 16 residues in the CDR3. V gave up 1 base and J gave up 5 bases; unmatched junction bases: 10. The CDR3, as DNA: TGTGCCAGCAGCTTAGGCGGGACAGTGGTTCGATATGGCTACACCTTC. Amino acids: CASSLGGTVVRYGYTF.

This chain uses TRBV10-2 with TRBJ1-2, with D possibly being TRBD1 (5 bases). This CDR3 region has 13 residues. V lost 3 bases and J lost 8, with 13 bases in between. Germline CDR1 WSHSY, CDR2 SAAADI. The CDR3 DNA sequence: TGCGCCAGCAGTGACCCGCAGGGCTTAGGCTACACCTTC. Translated, it gives CASSDPQGLGYTF.

This chain uses TRBV19 with TRBJ2-7; D remains ambiguous. V was clipped by 1 base and J by 3 bases, with 10 bases between them. Germline V gene data show CDR1 as LNHDA and CDR2 as SQIVND (reference sequence). CDR3 length equals 14 residues. DNA of the CDR3: TGTGCCAGTAGTATAGTTCCAGGTATCTACGAGCAGTACTTC. Translating gives CASSIVPGIYEQYF.

The V call is TRBV6-8, the J call TRBJ1-1; TRBD1 matches at 7 bases. This CDR3 region has 13 residues. The V gene's germline CDR1 is MNHGY and CDR2 SAAAGT. With V trimmed by 6 bases and J by 2 bases, 3 bases remained unmatched. The CDR3: CASRRQGNTEAFF. CDR3 in DNA: TGTGCCAGCAGGAGACAGGGAAACACTGAAGCTTTCTTT.

In its sample, this clone was seen a few times. Sequence at one end of the junction differs from germline and may be a read error. The rearrangement joins TRBV2 to TRBJ1-1; the match to TRBD1 covers 10 bases. This CDR3 comprises 12 residues. Germline assignment: CDR1 SNHLY and CDR2 FYNNEI. The CDR3 DNA sequence: TGTGCCACAGGACAGGGGGTAACTGAAACTTTCTTT. Translated: CATGQGVTETFF.

For the CDR3, the DNA is TGTGCCAGCACCGAACCACTCGGGGGCTCCTATAATTCACCCCTCCACTTT. This sequence encodes CASTEPLGGSYNSPLHF. This chain joins TRBV6-8 and TRBJ1-6, with D perhaps TRBD1 (5 bases). The CDR3 extends over 17 amino acids. Between the trimmed V and J ends, which lost 7 bases and 0 bases, there was a span of 16 bases. Germline V CDR1 and CDR2: MNHGY, SAAAGT.

The V call is TRBV15, the J call TRBJ1-5, with 7 bases matching TRBD1. The germline CDR1 and CDR2 sequences are LNHNV and YYDKDF (reference sequence). With 0 bases clipped from V and 4 bases from J, the junction kept 3 bases outside the gene matches. This CDR3 spans 15 amino acids. The chain's CDR3 is CATSRDSGGNQPQHF. As DNA, the CDR3 is TGTGCCACCAGCAGAGATTCAGGGGGAAATCAGCCCCAGCATTTT.

The genes are TRBV11-3 and TRBJ2-3; 8 bases fit TRBD2. The CDR3 is 16 residues long. Trimming at V came to 0 bases and at J to 5 bases, leaving 7 bases not matched to a gene. CDR1 and CDR2 from the germline V gene are SGHNT and YENEEA. The CDR3 bases are TGTGCCAGCAGCTTAGAGGGCGGGGGGTCCAAAGATACGCAGTATTTT. Translation gives CASSLEGGGSKDTQYF.

The chain uses TRBV6-8 and TRBJ1-2; TRBD1 might be the D (6 bases). The CDR3 covers 16 residues. V was clipped by 6 bases and J by 0 bases, with 17 bases between them. CDR1 MNHGY and CDR2 SAAAGT come from the germline V gene. CDR3 protein: CASSTGQLQANYGYTF. CDR3 coding DNA: TGTGCCAGCAGCACCGGACAGTTACAAGCTAACTATGGCTACACCTTC.

A remark on this clone: One end of the junction fails to match germline, which may point to a read error. The CDR3 sequence: CAISKGGFYNEQFF. CDR3 sequence (DNA): TGTGCCATCAGTAAAGGAGGTTTCTACAATGAGCAGTTCTTC. The chain has TRBV6-8 and TRBJ2-1; D may be TRBD2 (5 bases). The CDR3 runs 14 residues. Looked up from germline, CDR1 is MNHGY and CDR2 is SAAAGT.

This clone is medium-sized within its sample. V gene TRBV12-2 combines with J gene TRBJ2-5; the table's D call TRBD1 went unverified against the DNA. TRBV12-2 is a listed pseudogene. This CDR3 region has 17 residues. CDR3 DNA: TGTGCAAGTCGCTTCCGTGGTCTGGGACAGCGAAAAGAGACCCAGTACTTC. Protein product: CASRFRGLGQRKETQYF.

The chain joins TRBV2 to TRBJ1-2, with D tentatively TRBD1 (6 bases). Between the trimmed V and J ends, which lost 5 bases and 3 bases, there was a span of 13 bases. Germline CDR1 reads SNHLY; CDR2 reads FYNNEI. The CDR3 is made up of 14 amino acids. CDR3 DNA: TGTGCCAGCAGTCCCCGGGACACGCACTATGGCTACACCTTC. Translating it yields CASSPRDTHYGYTF.

This clone appeared once. The rearrangement uses TRBV6-8 and TRBJ1-1; D unclear. With 10 bases removed from V and 4 bases from J, the gap between germline ends came to 19 bases. This CDR3 is 14 amino acids long. Germline-derived CDR1 and CDR2 are MNHGY and SAAAGT. DNA of the CDR3: TGTGCCATCAGCGCTGGGGAGGGAGGCACTGAAGCTTTCTTT. Translation: CAISAGEGGTEAFF.

The chain has TRBV6-8 and TRBJ2-7, with a possible D match to TRBD1 (5 bases). The CDR3 spans 13 residues. The germline V gene has CDR1 MNHGY and CDR2 SAAAGT. V shed 2 bases and J shed 4 bases, with 9 bases lying between them. The CDR3 region has the DNA TGTGCCAGCAGTTACCCCCAGGGTTACGAGCAGTACTTC. It encodes CASSYPQGYEQYF.

The chain uses TRBV19 and TRBJ1-2; TRBD1 agrees at 10 bases. CDR1 LNHDA and CDR2 SQIVND come from the germline V gene (reference sequence). Trimming at V came to 7 bases and at J to 6 bases, leaving 5 bases not matched to a gene. CDR3 length equals 13 residues. CDR3 loop: CASTQTGGDGYTF. The CDR3 DNA reads TGTGCCAGTACTCAGACAGGGGGCGATGGCTACACCTTC.